These T cell receptor beta chains were read from a single sample in a study of beta chain features in type 1 diabetes. The protocol was immunoSEQ multiplex PCR, while the TCRdb copy is restricted to in-frame clones and leaves out a portion. The sample gives 500,000 to 700,000 clones, roughly 16% of which show up once; about 0.087% is in the top ten. Sequenced input: naive CD4+ T cells from blood. All receptors derive from a man in his late teens or twenties in good health. Both conserved end residues are part of each CDR3. Fields, in order: clone size, D gene, J gene, V gene, CDR3 protein, CDR3 DNA. The D gene is left open where the match is weak. The listing skips clone size in some rows; elsewhere it reads once, few, many or a size class.

size: few
D: -
J: TRBJ2-3
V: TRBV7-2
CDR3: CASSPAWSGGTDTQYF
DNA: TGTGCCAGCAGCCCCGCCTGGAGCGGTGGCACAGATACGCAGTATTTT

size: -
D: -
J: TRBJ2-5
V: TRBV4-3
CDR3: CASSQDPTSGETQYF
DNA: TGCGCCAGCAGCCAAGATCCCACTAGTGGAGAGACCCAGTACTTC

size: few
D: TRBD1
J: TRBJ1-1
V: TRBV7-2
CDR3: CASSLRGQGTEAFF
DNA: TGTGCCAGCAGCTTAAGGGGGCAGGGAACTGAAGCTTTCTTT

size: few
D: -
J: TRBJ2-7
V: TRBV14
CDR3: CASSQLRGGGRTGPYEQYF
DNA: TGTGCCAGCAGCCAATTAAGGGGTGGAGGTCGAACGGGTCCCTACGAGCAGTACTTC

size: -
D: TRBD1
J: TRBJ2-1
V: TRBV23-1
CDR3: CASLPPGTGFKVFF
DNA: TGCGCCAGCCTCCCCCCCGGGACAGGTTTTAAAGTGTTCTTC

size: few
D: -
J: TRBJ1-1
V: TRBV14
CDR3: CASSRTQGPGTEAFF
DNA: TGTGCCAGCAGCAGAACACAGGGACCCGGGACTGAAGCTTTCTTT

size: -
D: TRBD1
J: TRBJ2-7
V: TRBV5-1
CDR3: CASSGGQGIEQYF
DNA: TGCGCCAGCAGCGGGGGACAGGGGATCGAGCAGTACTTC

size: few
D: -
J: TRBJ2-7
V: TRBV15
CDR3: CATSRRSWLSEQYF
DNA: TGTGCCACCAGCAGACGTTCCTGGTTAAGTGAGCAGTACTTC

size: -
D: -
J: TRBJ1-6
V: TRBV12-1
CDR3: CASSEVRTGSNSPLHF
DNA: TGTGCCAGCAGCGAAGTCCGGACAGGGAGCAATTCACCCCTCCACTTT

size: few
D: -
J: TRBJ2-6
V: TRBV7-9
CDR3: CASSHQAGANVLTF
DNA: TGTGCCAGCAGCCACCAGGCTGGGGCCAACGTCCTGACTTTC

size: few
D: -
J: TRBJ2-3
V: TRBV11-2
CDR3: CASSSRSREVNTQYF
DNA: TGTGCCAGCAGCTCCCGGAGCAGGGAGGTCAATACGCAGTATTTT

size: -
D: TRBD2
J: TRBJ2-1
V: TRBV4-1
CDR3: CASSQVGLAGDEQFF
DNA: TGCGCCAGCAGCCAAGTAGGGCTAGCGGGCGATGAGCAGTTCTTC

size: few
D: -
J: TRBJ1-2
V: TRBV19
CDR3: CATEGGHGYTF
DNA: TGTGCCACCGAAGGAGGGCATGGCTACACCTTC

size: few
D: TRBD1
J: TRBJ1-5
V: TRBV4-3
CDR3: CASSQAGQYSNQPQHF
DNA: TGCGCCAGCAGCCAAGCGGGACAGTATAGCAATCAGCCCCAGCATTTT

size: -
D: TRBD1
J: TRBJ2-7
V: TRBV6-5
CDR3: CASSAGTGGFYEQYF
DNA: TGTGCCAGCAGTGCCGGGACAGGGGGTTTTTACGAGCAGTACTTC